What follows describes a single T cell receptor (beta chain). Its cognate antigen is unknown. Treatment: 15 to 20 received Ad26.COV2.S at low or high dose, single or two shots; roughly five received placebo; per-sample allocation not given. Sampling was performed 63 days after the first vaccine or placebo injection. In the vaccine, an Ad26 vector expressed the SARS-CoV-2 spike of the Wuhan strain. This table comes from immunoSEQ multiplex PCR, and its TCRdb copy is limited to in-frame clones, with some not included. There are about 220,000 clones in the sample; approximately 90% occur only once, and around 11% lies in the top ten. The data belong to a study of Ad26.COV2.S vaccination and SARS-CoV-2 variants. Study details: Intramuscularly, Ad26.COV2.S was given either once or twice, 56 days apart.

In germline, CDR1 is MNHEY, CDR2 SVGAGI. V lost 7 bases to trimming and J lost 3 bases; unmatched junction nucleotides: 3. The CDR3 is 13 residues long. Study-level points and caveats: Non-spike TCR breadth showed similarity between vaccine and placebo recipients.

The sample here was peripheral blood, taken in a trial of Ad26.COV2.S vaccine versus placebo. This chain connects TRBV6-5 to TRBJ2-3; 8 nucleotides align to TRBD2. The receptor's source is a person between 18 and 65 years old who received the Ad26.COV2.S COVID-19 vaccine or a placebo. CDR3 nucleotide sequence: TGTGCCAGCATGAGCGGGGGAACAGATACGCAGTATTTT. This gives the protein CASMSGGTDTQYF.